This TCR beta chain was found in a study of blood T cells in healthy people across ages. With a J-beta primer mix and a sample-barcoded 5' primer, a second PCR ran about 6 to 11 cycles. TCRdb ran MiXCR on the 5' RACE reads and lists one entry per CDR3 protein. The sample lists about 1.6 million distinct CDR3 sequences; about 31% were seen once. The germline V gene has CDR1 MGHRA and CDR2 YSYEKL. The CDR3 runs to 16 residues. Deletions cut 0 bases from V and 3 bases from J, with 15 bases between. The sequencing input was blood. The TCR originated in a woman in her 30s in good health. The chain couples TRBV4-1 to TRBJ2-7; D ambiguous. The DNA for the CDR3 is TGCGCCAGCAGCCAAGATAAAAGTGCAAGCTACTACGAGCAGTACTTC. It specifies CASSQDKSASYYEQYF.